One sample yielded the 19 T cell receptor beta chains listed below, sequenced in a study of blood T cell repertoires in COVID-19. This table comes from immunoSEQ multiplex PCR, and its TCRdb copy is limited to in-frame clones, with some not included. The sample carries about 190,000 clones, about 85% recorded once. The sample consisted of peripheral blood. Receptors were obtained from a human donor in a cohort sampled during active COVID-19.

The chain links TRBV18 to TRBJ2-7; tentatively, D is TRBD1 (5 bases). The V end lost 6 bases, the J end lost 0 bases, and 12 bases lay between the germline ends. Germline V gene data show CDR1 as KGHSH and CDR2 as LQKENI. This CDR3 is 14 amino acids long. CDR3 in amino acids: CASSETVNSYEQYF. The CDR3 nucleotides are TGTGCCAGCTCCGAGACAGTAAACTCCTACGAGCAGTACTTC.

The chain links TRBV10-3 to TRBJ2-7; 9 nucleotides match TRBD1. The V segment lost 7 bases and the J segment 3 bases; nucleotides outside the gene matches: 4. Germline-derived CDR1 and CDR2 are ENHRY and SYGVKD. The CDR3 length is 13 residues. The CDR3 region has the DNA TGTGCCATCACCGAGGGACAGGGCTACGAGCAGTACGTC. Protein: CAITEGQGYEQYV.

The chain uses TRBV7-9 and TRBJ1-5; no reliable D call. The germline gives CDR1 SEHNR, CDR2 FQNEAQ (reference sequence). V was pared by 2 bases and J by 4 bases, with 9 bases between. The CDR3 sequence is 14 residues long. The CDR3: CASSLRGGNQPQHF. CDR3 nucleotide sequence: TGTGCCAGCAGCTTAAGAGGAGGGAATCAGCCCCAGCATTTT.

This clone occurred once. The V gene is TRBV19, the J gene TRBJ2-5, with 9 bases lining up with TRBD1. CDR3 length equals 16 residues. CDR1 LNHDA and CDR2 SQIVND come from the germline V gene (reference sequence). J gave up 4 bases and V 4 bases, and 10 bases lay outside the gene matches. DNA of the CDR3: TGTGCCAGTAGTACCTCCGGGACAGGGCTGGGAGAGACCCAGTACTTC. Protein product: CASSTSGTGLGETQYF.

The chain has TRBV19 and TRBJ1-2, with 7 nucleotides matching TRBD1. The CDR3 runs to 16 residues. Germline-derived CDR1 and CDR2 are LNHDA and SQIVND (reference sequence). J was trimmed by 3 bases and V by 0 bases; bases with no gene match: 7. CDR3 amino acids: CASSIDAGQTYYGYTF. The DNA for the CDR3 is TGTGCCAGTAGTATAGACGCGGGACAGACGTACTATGGCTACACCTTC.

This clone came up a few times. The V call is TRBV30, the J call TRBJ1-3, with D possibly TRBD1 on 5 matching bases. There are 14 residues in the CDR3. CDR1 and CDR2 (germline): GTSNPN, SVGIG (reference sequence). The ends were cut back, 4 bases at V and 0 bases at J, with 10 bases in the middle. CDR3 nucleotide sequence: TGTGCCTGGAACACAGGCGACTCTGGAAACACCATATATTTT. The encoded protein is CAWNTGDSGNTIYF.

This clone was recorded once. The chain employs TRBV4-1 and TRBJ2-3, with D perhaps TRBD1 (5 bases). Between the trimmed V and J ends, which lost 0 bases and 4 bases, there was a span of 17 bases. Per germline, CDR1 MGHRA and CDR2 YSYEKL. The CDR3 loop spans 17 amino acids. The CDR3 loop is CASSQDRGLALADTQYF. The DNA for the CDR3 is TGCGCCAGCAGCCAAGATAGGGGTTTAGCTTTGGCAGATACGCAGTATTTT.

This clone appeared a single time. The J gene is TRBJ2-3, the V gene TRBV5-1; D is perhaps TRBD2 (5 bases). The CDR3 has 14 amino acids. V lost 4 bases and J 6 bases, leaving 15 bases between the germline ends. CDR1 is SGHRS and CDR2 is YFSETQ in the germline V gene. The CDR3 DNA follows: TGCGCCAGCAGCCTAGGACTGGAAGTGGATACGCAGTATTTT. Its translation: CASSLGLEVDTQYF.

This clone was observed a handful of times. The chain has TRBV21-1 and TRBJ2-1; TRBD2 is the table's D call and was not checked against the DNA. TRBV21-1 is a pseudogene segment. The CDR3 consists of 20 residues. The CDR3 coding sequence is TGTGCCAGCAGCAAAGTCCAGGGACTAGCGGGAGAGAGCTCCTACAATGAGCAGTTCTTC. Residues: CASSKVQGLAGESSYNEQFF.

The V gene is TRBV19, the J gene TRBJ2-6; weak D call: TRBD1 (5 bases). The CDR3 consists of 17 residues. The ends were cut back, 5 bases at V and 1 base at J, with 15 bases in the middle. In germline, CDR1 is LNHDA, CDR2 SQIVND (reference sequence). CDR3 coding DNA: TGTGCCAGTAGTTCGCAGGGCGAGAGTTCTGGGGCCAACGTCCTGACTTTC. This translates into CASSSQGESSGANVLTF.

V gene TRBV7-3 combines with J gene TRBJ1-4; D not resolved. Deletions cut 3 bases from V and 16 bases from J, with 12 bases between. The CDR3 is made up of 11 amino acids. Per the germline V gene, CDR1 is SGHTA and CDR2 is FQGTGA. CDR3 amino acids: CASSFGPPKFF. CDR3 nucleotides: TGTGCCAGCAGCTTTGGGCCACCGAAGTTTTTT.

The table lists this clone with a few counts. V usage is TRBV7-9 and J usage is TRBJ2-1; TRBD2 matches 10 bases. J lost 5 bases, V lost 8 bases, and 9 bases had no gene match. The CDR3 covers 15 residues. CDR1 is SEHNR, CDR2 FQNEAQ, per germline (reference sequence). CDR3 region: CASQGEGLANNEQFF. CDR3 nucleotides: TGTGCCAGCCAGGGAGAGGGACTAGCGAACAATGAGCAGTTCTTC.

This chain uses TRBV7-3 with TRBJ2-3; no clear D. The length of the CDR3 is 13 residues. Germline values: CDR1 SGHTA, CDR2 FQGTGA. V lost 3 bases, J lost 2 bases, and 6 bases lay in between. CDR3 residues: CASSFENTDTQYF. Written as DNA, the CDR3 is TGTGCCAGCAGCTTCGAGAACACAGATACGCAGTATTTT.

V gene TRBV7-9 combines with J gene TRBJ2-3, with TRBD2 identical over 7 bases. This CDR3 spans 17 amino acids. Germline lookup yields CDR1 SEHNR and CDR2 FQNEAQ (reference sequence). V shed 3 bases and J 0 bases; nucleotides not matched to a gene: 9. The CDR3 sequence: CASSLGGSHYSTDTQYF. CDR3 DNA sequence: TGTGCCAGCAGCTTGGGGGGGTCCCACTATAGCACAGATACGCAGTATTTT. The full variable domain, completed using reference TRBV7-9 and TRBJ2-3, is DTGVSQNPRHKITKRGQNVTFRCDPISEHNRLYWYRQTLGQGPEFLTYFQNEAQLEKSRLLSDRFSAERPKGSFSTLEIQRTEQGDSAMYLCASSLGGSHYSTDTQYFGPGTRLTVL.

V gene TRBV29-1 combines with J gene TRBJ2-5; D ambiguous. Trimming pared 8 bases from V and 4 bases from J, leaving 14 bases between. CDR3 length: 12 amino acids. CDR1 and CDR2 (germline): SQVTM, ANQGSEA. CDR3 sequence: CSFGSSGETQYF. The CDR3 DNA sequence: TGCAGCTTCGGGTCTTCGGGAGAGACCCAGTACTTC.

V usage is TRBV6-6 and J usage is TRBJ2-5, with 7 bases fitting TRBD1. Looked up from germline, CDR1 is MNHNY and CDR2 is SVGAGI (reference sequence). Unmatched junction bases numbered 11, after V lost 2 bases and J lost 5 bases. The CDR3 extends over 16 amino acids. CDR3 region: CASSYGGTGVGETQYF. The CDR3 nucleotides are TGTGCCAGCAGTTACGGGGGAACAGGGGTTGGGGAGACCCAGTACTTC.

The chain links TRBV6-1 to TRBJ1-2, with no clear D. This CDR3 contains 13 residues. The germline V and J ends were trimmed by 2 bases and 7 bases, with 11 bases remaining between them. Germline loops: CDR1 MNHNS, CDR2 SASEGT. The CDR3 spells CASSEFGDGGYTF. CDR3 sequence (DNA): TGTGCCAGCAGTGAATTTGGAGATGGTGGCTACACCTTC.

The chain carries TRBV4-2 and TRBJ1-1; the D gene is possibly TRBD1 (6 bases). There are 14 residues in the CDR3. Germline CDR1 and CDR2: LGHNA and YNFKEQ. The V and J ends lost 1 base and 6 bases respectively, with 12 bases between them. CDR3: CASSQGGAGAEAFF. CDR3 nucleotides: TGTGCCAGCAGCCAAGGAGGGGCAGGGGCTGAAGCTTTCTTT.

This clone was counted only a few times. This CDR3 reads CASSPNRNTEAFF. Written as DNA, the CDR3 is TGTGCCAGCTCACCGAACAGAAACACTGAAGCTTTCTTT. The V gene is TRBV18, the J gene TRBJ1-1; D uncertain. The V end lost 3 bases, the J end lost 2 bases, and 7 bases lay between the germline ends. CDR3 length equals 13 residues. Germline V lookup: CDR1 KGHSH, CDR2 LQKENI. The full variable domain, rest sourced from reference TRBV18 and TRBJ1-1, is NAGVMQNPRHLVRRRGQEARLRCSPMKGHSHVYWYRQLPEEGLKFMVYLQKENIIDESGMPKERFSAEFPKEGPSILRIQQVVRGDSAAYFCASSPNRNTEAFFGQGTRLTVV.